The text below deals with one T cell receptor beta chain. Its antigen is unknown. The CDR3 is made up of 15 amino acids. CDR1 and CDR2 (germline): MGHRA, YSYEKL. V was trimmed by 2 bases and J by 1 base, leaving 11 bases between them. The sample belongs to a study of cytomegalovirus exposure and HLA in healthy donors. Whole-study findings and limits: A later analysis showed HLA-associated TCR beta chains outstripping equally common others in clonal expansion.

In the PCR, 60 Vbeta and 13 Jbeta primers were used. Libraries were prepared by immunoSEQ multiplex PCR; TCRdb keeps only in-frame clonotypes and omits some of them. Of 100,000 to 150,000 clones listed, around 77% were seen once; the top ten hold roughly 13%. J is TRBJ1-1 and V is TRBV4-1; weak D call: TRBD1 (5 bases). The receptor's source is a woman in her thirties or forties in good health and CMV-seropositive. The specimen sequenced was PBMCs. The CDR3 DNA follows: TGCGCCAGCAGCCAAACCAGGGAAAGGAACACTGAAGCTTTCTTT. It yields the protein CASSQTRERNTEAFF.